This T cell receptor (beta chain) was documented in a study of CD8 T cells in Susac syndrome. The RNA input was 0.5 to 1 ug, and it was reverse transcribed with random hexamers. MiXCR, applied by TCRdb to the immunoSEQ multiplex PCR reads, yields one record per CDR3 protein. The repertoire holds 50,000 to 55,000 distinct CDR3 sequences, with approximately 95% as singletons. This clonotype appeared once. The target antigen is unknown. V was pared by 1 base and J by 1 base, with 7 bases of the junction left unmatched. The CDR3 is 18 amino acids. General observations from the study: Susac-specific public clones were found in total CD8+ and CD8+ TEMRA repertoires, numbering under 20 and five, respectively.

High-throughput TCR beta sequencing covered peripheral CD8+ and CD4+ T cells. The sequence came from a human donor with Susac syndrome. The V call is TRBV12-3 or TRBV12-4, the J call TRBJ2-7; 13 bases are a match to TRBD2. Sequencing input: CD8+ T cells from PBMCs. CDR3 residues: CASSLGVGGLAGSYEQYF. Here the CDR3 DNA reads TGTGCCAGCAGTTTAGGCGTCGGGGGACTAGCGGGGTCCTACGAGCAGTACTTC.